This TCR beta chain appears in the sequencing data of a study of PD-L1 blockade in urothelial cancer. The overall study: Investigators checked blood 3 weeks (second dose) and 6 weeks after treatment start.

Time point noted: peripheral blood 6 weeks after treatment start. The CDR3 length is 17 residues. Germline lookup yields CDR1 SGHRS and CDR2 YFSETQ. V gave up 1 base and J gave up 9 bases; unmatched junction bases: 14. Method: immunoSEQ multiplex PCR; TCRdb's copy keeps in-frame clones and lacks some. The sample holds 90,000 to 130,000 clones, around 93% seen once. The source of this sequence is a man in his fifties or sixties with urothelial cancer. Here the sequenced sample was PBMCs, taken around atezolizumab (anti-PD-L1) treatment. The V call is TRBV5-1, the J call TRBJ2-1, with 9 nucleotides matching TRBD1. DNA of the CDR3: TGCGCCAGCAGCTTGCCATCCGGGACAGGGCGTGGCGGTGAGCAGTTCTTC. Residues: CASSLPSGTGRGGEQFF.